The TCR beta chain described here comes from a study of beta chain features in type 1 diabetes. Expressed TCRB transcripts got sequenced, as all isolated RNA was reverse transcribed. Method: immunoSEQ multiplex PCR; TCRdb's copy keeps in-frame clones and lacks some. The sample carries about 410,000 clones, approximately 15% recorded once. The CDR3 loop spans 17 amino acids. Germline-derived CDR1 and CDR2 are GTSNPN and SVGIG (reference sequence). Trimming shortened V by 3 bases and J by 0 bases, and 15 bases separated the two germline ends. Sequences were obtained from naive CD4+ T cells from blood. The gene calls are TRBV30 and TRBJ2-6, with TRBD2 as a possible D gene (6 bases). The source is a man younger than 40 in good health. Here the CDR3 reads CAWSGTRVSSGANVLTF. The CDR3 DNA reads TGTGCCTGGAGCGGGACTCGAGTAAGCTCTGGGGCCAACGTCCTGACTTTC.